This T cell receptor beta chain comes out of a study of regulatory T cells in long-lasting Graves disease. General study findings and limits: Lower TCR diversity was seen in persistent Graves' patients than in newly diagnosed ones. New patients shared fewer public clonotypes (approximately 1,000) than persistent patients did (approximately 2,700).

The ends lost 1 base at V and 0 bases at J; junction bases unmatched: 10. The CDR3 runs 19 residues. Germline V gives CDR1 MGHRA, CDR2 YSYEKL. As to this clonotype: Antigen specificity is unknown.

TCR beta libraries were built with iRepertoire HTBI primers and Arm-PCR of CDR3 regions. TCRdb called the multiplex PCR reads again in MiXCR, with one record for every CDR3 protein. The table shows a few hundred thousand distinct CDR3 sequences, with 16% occurring only once. The time point is: newly diagnosed GD, antithyroid drugs for less than 3 months. TCR sequences were obtained from RNA taken from PBMCs. The same data also went into a second study, on T cells in Graves' hyperthyroidism and ophthalmopathy. As that report states: The study left out patients who had uncontrolled infection, other autoimmune disease, pregnancy or lactation.

The chain links TRBV4-1 to TRBJ1-3; the match to TRBD1 covers 9 bases. This clonotype originated in a woman under 30 with Graves disease. The sequencing here drew on peripheral blood mononuclear cells (PBMCs), taken at new diagnosis, from a patient treated with antithyroid drugs. The CDR3 DNA sequence: TGCGCCAGCAGCCAAGGAAGGGGACAGGGAGAACGCTCTGGAAACACCATATATTTT. This encodes CASSQGRGQGERSGNTIYF.